The T cell receptor (beta chain) described here comes from a study of T cell responses to AZD1222 COVID-19 vaccine. General study results and limits: Donors in the cohort were predominantly white British and more often female, and clonal diversity was possibly underestimated. Nearly half of spike-specific TCRs reportedly go after variant regions that carry no mutations. Repertoire collection took place solely once the T cell response had peaked.

Method: immunoSEQ multiplex PCR; TCRdb's copy keeps in-frame clones and lacks some. In the table there are roughly 200,000 clones, more than 85% of which are singletons. A word on this clone: Its target is unknown.

The clonotype was recovered from an adult who received the AZD1222 COVID-19 vaccine. Sample: peripheral blood, taken 28 days after the second AZD1222 dose.

CDR3 in DNA: TGTGCCAGCAGTGATGTGAGCGAGCAGTACTTC. Its protein product is CASSDVSEQYF. The chain couples TRBV28 to TRBJ2-7; no clear D. Germline CDR1 MDHEN, CDR2 SYDVKM. The CDR3 is 11 residues long. Trimming removed 5 bases at V and 6 bases at J, with 8 bases between.